This TCR beta chain emerged from a study of cytomegalovirus exposure and HLA in healthy donors. Despite likely unrecorded immune exposures, the donors were nominally healthy at the time of sampling. V was clipped by 3 bases and J by 7 bases, with 19 bases between them. The CDR3 has 16 residues. From germline, CDR1 is KGHSH and CDR2 LQKENI. Amplification used 60 Vbeta primers and 13 Jbeta primers. Profiling relied on immunoSEQ multiplex PCR, and the TCRdb table lists in-frame clones only, not all of them. The sample lists about 86,000 clones; about two thirds were seen once. This clone was counted a few times. The antigen is not known. Study-wide findings and caveats: Most of the CMV-associated TCR beta chains (in a later analysis) appeared to be HLA-restricted.

This receptor was identified in a man aged 60-69 years in good health and CMV-seronegative. The source material was PBMCs. This sequence joins TRBV18 and TRBJ2-1, with D possibly TRBD2 on 6 matching bases. CDR3 sequence reads: CASSPLVTGDPNEQFF. The DNA of the CDR3 is TGTGCCAGCTCACCGCTAGTAACGGGGGATCCGAATGAGCAGTTCTTC.